The next 4 T cell receptor beta chains were all read from a single sample in a study of T cells in Graves' hyperthyroidism and ophthalmopathy. RNA transcripts gave rise to amplified TCR beta CDR3 regions. HTBI primers were the set used in a first-round RT-PCR of the TCR CDR3. TCRdb independently ran MiXCR on the multiplex PCR reads; one entry per CDR3 protein. Of 400,000 to 550,000 distinct CDR3 sequences listed, roughly 24% are singletons. The sample taken for sequencing was blood. These receptors were obtained from a woman in her 30s with Graves' ophthalmopathy.

There are a few counts of this clonotype. At one boundary the junction diverges from the germline segment, which might be a read error. The CDR3: CASRGRNEKLVF. CDR3 sequence (DNA): TGTGCCAGCAGGGGTAGGAATGAAAAACTGGTTTTT. The chain combines TRBV7-2 with TRBJ1-4; D ambiguous. Germline CDR1 and CDR2: SGHTA and FQGNSA. CDR3 length: 12 residues.

This clonotype occurred many times. The gene calls are TRBV20-1 and TRBJ2-7, with D maybe TRBD1 (5 bases). CDR1 is DFQATT, CDR2 SNEGSKA, per germline (reference sequence). The CDR3 loop spans 13 amino acids. V lost 3 bases and J lost 3, with 12 bases in between. Here the CDR3 DNA reads TGCAGTGCTAGCGCAGGGTATGGCTACGAGCAGTACTTC. It yields the protein CSASAGYGYEQYF.

This chain uses TRBV20-1 with TRBJ1-2; tentative D call: TRBD1 (6 bases). V lost 0 bases to trimming and J lost 8 bases, with 19 bases between them. The CDR3 has 15 residues. Germline V gene data show CDR1 as DFQATT and CDR2 as SNEGSKA (reference sequence). CDR3 sequence (DNA): TGCAGTGCTAGAGATCCCACATACAGGGTTGAGGGCTACACCTTC. Translated: CSARDPTYRVEGYTF.

CDR3 nucleotides: TGTGCCAGCAGGGACCCCCGACAAGGGTTTGGCTACACCTTC. It yields the protein CASRDPRQGFGYTF. The chain combines TRBV12-3 or TRBV12-4 with TRBJ1-2; D unclear. The CDR3 length is 14 residues. V lost 6 bases and J 7 bases, leaving 18 bases between the germline ends.